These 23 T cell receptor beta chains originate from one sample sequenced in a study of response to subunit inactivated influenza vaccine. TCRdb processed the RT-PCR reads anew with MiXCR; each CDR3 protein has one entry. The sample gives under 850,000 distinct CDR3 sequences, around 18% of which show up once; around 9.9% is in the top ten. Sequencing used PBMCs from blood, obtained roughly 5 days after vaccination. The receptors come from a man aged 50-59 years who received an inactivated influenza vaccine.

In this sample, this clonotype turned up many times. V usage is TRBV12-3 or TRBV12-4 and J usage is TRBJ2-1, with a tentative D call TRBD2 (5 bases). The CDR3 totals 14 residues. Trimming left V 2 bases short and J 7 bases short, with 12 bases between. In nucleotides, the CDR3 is TGTGCCAGCAGTTTACCTAGCATCTATAATGAGCAGTTCTTC. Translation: CASSLPSIYNEQFF.

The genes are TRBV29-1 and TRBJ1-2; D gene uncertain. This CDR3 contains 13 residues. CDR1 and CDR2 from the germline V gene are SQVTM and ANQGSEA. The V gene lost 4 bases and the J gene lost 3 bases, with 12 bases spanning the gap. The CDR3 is CSVGSHGDYGYTF. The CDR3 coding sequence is TGCAGCGTTGGCAGCCACGGGGACTATGGCTACACCTTC.

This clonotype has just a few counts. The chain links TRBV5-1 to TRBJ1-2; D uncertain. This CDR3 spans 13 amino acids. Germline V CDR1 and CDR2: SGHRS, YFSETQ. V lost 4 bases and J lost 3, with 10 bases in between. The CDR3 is CASSNAMDYGYTF. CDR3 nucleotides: TGCGCCAGCAGCAACGCCATGGACTATGGCTACACCTTC. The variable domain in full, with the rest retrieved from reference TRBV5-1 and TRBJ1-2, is KAGVTQTPRYLIKTRGQQVTLSCSPISGHRSVSWYQQTPGQGLQFLFEYFSETQRNKGNFPGRFSGRQFSNSRSEMNVSTLELGDSALYLCASSNAMDYGYTFGSGTRLTVV.

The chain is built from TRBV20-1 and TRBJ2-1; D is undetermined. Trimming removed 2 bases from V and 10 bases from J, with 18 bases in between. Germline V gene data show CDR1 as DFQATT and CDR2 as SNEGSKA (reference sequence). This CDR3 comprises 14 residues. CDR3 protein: CSARRPSNSYEQFF. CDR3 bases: TGCAGTGCTAGACGCCCAAGTAACTCTTACGAGCAGTTCTTC.

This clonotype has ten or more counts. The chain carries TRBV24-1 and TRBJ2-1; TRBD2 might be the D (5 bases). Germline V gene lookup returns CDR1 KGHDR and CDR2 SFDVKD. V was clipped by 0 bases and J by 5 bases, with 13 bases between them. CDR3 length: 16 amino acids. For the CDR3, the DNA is TGTGCCACCAGTGATTTGTTCGGGGATGGTCACAATGAGCAGTTCTTC. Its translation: CATSDLFGDGHNEQFF.

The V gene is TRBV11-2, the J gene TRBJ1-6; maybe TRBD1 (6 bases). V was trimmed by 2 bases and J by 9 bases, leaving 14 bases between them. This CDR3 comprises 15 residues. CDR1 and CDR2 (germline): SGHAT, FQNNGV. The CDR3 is CASSLLGQGSSPLHF. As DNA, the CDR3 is TGTGCCAGCAGCTTATTAGGGCAGGGGTCTTCACCCCTCCACTTT.

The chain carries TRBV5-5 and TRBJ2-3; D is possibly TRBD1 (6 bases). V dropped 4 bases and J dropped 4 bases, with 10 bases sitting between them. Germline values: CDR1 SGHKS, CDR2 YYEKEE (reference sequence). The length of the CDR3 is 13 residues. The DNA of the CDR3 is TGTGCCAGCAGCGAGGGGACATCAGATACGCAGTATTTT. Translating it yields CASSEGTSDTQYF.

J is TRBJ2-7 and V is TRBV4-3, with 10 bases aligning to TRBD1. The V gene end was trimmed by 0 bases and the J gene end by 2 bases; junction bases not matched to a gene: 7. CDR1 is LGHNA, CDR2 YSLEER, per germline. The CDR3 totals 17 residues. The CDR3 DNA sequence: TGCGCCAGCAGCCAAGATGCCGGGACAGGGGCTACCTACGAGCAGTACTTC. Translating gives CASSQDAGTGATYEQYF.

CDR3 bases: TGCAGTGCTCCCAGGAGGGCTAGCGGTGGGACCTACGAGCAGTACTTC. Translated: CSAPRRASGGTYEQYF. This sequence joins TRBV20-1 and TRBJ2-7, with TRBD2 matching over 7 bases. V shed 5 bases and J 2 bases; nucleotides not matched to a gene: 15. CDR3 length equals 16 residues. CDR1 is DFQATT, CDR2 SNEGSKA, per germline (reference sequence).

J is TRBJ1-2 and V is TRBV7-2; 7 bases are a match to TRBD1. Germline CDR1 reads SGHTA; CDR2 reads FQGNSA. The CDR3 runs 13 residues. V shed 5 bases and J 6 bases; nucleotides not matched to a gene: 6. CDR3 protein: CASSRTGEDGYTF. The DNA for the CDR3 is TGTGCCAGCAGCCGAACAGGGGAGGATGGCTACACCTTC. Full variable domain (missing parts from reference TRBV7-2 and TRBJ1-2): GAGVSQSPSNKVTEKGKDVELRCDPISGHTALYWYRQSLGQGLEFLIYFQGNSAPDKSGLPSDRFSAERTGGSVSTLTIQRTQQEDSAVYLCASSRTGEDGYTFGSGTRLTVV.

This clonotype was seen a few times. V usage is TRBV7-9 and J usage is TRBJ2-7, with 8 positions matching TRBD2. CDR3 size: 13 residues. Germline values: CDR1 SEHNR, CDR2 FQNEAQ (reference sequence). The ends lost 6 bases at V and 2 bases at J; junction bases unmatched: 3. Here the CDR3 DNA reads TGTGCCAGCAGTACGGGGGGGGCCTACGAGCAGTACTTC. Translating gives CASSTGGAYEQYF.

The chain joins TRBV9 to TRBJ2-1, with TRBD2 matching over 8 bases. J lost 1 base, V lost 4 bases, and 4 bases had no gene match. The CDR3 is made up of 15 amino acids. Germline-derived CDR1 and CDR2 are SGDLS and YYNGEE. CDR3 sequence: CASSPGGTSYNEQFF. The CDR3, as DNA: TGTGCCAGCAGCCCGGGGGGGACGTCCTACAATGAGCAGTTCTTC. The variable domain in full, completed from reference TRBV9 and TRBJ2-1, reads DSGVTQTPKHLITATGQRVTLRCSPRSGDLSVYWYQQSLDQGLQFLIQYYNGEERAKGNILERFSAQQFPDLHSELNLSSLELGDSALYFCASSPGGTSYNEQFFGPGTRLTVL.

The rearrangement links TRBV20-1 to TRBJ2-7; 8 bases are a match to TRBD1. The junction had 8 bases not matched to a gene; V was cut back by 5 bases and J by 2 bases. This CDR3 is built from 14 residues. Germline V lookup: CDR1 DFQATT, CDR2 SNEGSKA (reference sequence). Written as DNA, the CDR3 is TGCAGTGCTCCTTACAGGGGGATCGCCTACGAGCAGTACTTC. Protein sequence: CSAPYRGIAYEQYF.

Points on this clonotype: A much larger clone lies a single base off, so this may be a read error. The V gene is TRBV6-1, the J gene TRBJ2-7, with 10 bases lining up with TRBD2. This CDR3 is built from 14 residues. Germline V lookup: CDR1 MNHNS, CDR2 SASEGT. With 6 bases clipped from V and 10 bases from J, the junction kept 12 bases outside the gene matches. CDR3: CASSETSGPSDQYF. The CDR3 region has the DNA TGTGCCAGCAGCGAGACTAGCGGGCCCTCCGACCAGTACTTC.

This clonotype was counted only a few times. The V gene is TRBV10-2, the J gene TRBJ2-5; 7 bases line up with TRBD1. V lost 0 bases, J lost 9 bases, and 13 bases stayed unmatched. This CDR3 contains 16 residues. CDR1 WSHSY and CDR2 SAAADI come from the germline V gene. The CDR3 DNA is TGCGCCAGCAGTGAGTCGTTGACAGGGCGAAATTGGGCCCAGTACTTC. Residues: CASSESLTGRNWAQYF.

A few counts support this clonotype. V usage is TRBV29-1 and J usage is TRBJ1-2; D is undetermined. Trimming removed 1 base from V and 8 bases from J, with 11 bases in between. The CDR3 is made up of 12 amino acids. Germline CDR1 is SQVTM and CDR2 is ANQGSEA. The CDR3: CSVEVPGWGYTF. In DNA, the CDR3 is TGCAGCGTTGAAGTACCGGGCTGGGGCTACACCTTC.

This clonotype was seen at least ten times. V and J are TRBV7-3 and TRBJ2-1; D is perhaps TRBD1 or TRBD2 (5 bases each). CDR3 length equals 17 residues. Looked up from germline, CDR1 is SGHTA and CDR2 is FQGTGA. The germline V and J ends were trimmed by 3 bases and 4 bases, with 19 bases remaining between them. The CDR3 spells CASSLSAGASRYNEQFF. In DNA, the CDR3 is TGTGCCAGCAGCTTGTCGGCCGGGGCTAGCAGGTACAATGAGCAGTTCTTC.

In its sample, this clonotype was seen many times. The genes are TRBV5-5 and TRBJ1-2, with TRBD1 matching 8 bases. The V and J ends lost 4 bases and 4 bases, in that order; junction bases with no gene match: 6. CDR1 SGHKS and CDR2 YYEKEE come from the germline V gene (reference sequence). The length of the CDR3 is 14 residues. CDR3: CASSTPTGVYGYTF. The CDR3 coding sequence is TGTGCCAGCAGCACCCCGACAGGGGTCTATGGCTACACCTTC.

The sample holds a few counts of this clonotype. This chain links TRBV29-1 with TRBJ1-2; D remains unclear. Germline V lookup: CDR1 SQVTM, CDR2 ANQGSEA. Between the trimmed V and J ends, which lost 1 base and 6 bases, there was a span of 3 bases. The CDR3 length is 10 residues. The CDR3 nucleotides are TGCAGCGTTGAAGGTGATGGCTACACCTTC. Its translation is CSVEGDGYTF.

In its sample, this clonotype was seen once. The CDR3 sequence: CASSQVVSGTSGRNEQFF. CDR3 nucleotides: TGTGCCAGCAGCCAAGTAGTTAGTGGGACTAGCGGGAGGAATGAGCAGTTCTTC. The chain carries TRBV3-1 and TRBJ2-1, with 15 bases aligning to TRBD2. The V gene end was trimmed by 1 base and the J gene end by 7 bases; junction bases not matched to a gene: 8. This CDR3 region has 18 residues. Germline-derived CDR1 and CDR2 are LGHDT and YNNKEL (reference sequence).

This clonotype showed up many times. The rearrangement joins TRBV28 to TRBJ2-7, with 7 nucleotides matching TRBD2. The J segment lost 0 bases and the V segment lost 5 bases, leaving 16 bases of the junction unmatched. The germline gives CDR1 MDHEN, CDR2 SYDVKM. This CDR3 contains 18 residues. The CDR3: CASSPTRSWAGVSYEQYF. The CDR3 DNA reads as TGTGCCAGCAGTCCGACGCGGAGTTGGGCGGGAGTCTCCTACGAGCAGTACTTC.

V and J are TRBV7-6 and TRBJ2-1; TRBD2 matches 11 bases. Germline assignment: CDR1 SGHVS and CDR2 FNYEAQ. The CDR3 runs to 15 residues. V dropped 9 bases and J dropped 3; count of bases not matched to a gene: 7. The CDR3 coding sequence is TGTGCCAGATGGGGACTAGCGGAGAACTACAATGAGCAGTTCTTC. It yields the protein CARWGLAENYNEQFF.

The CDR3 DNA follows: TGCGCCAGCAGCTTGGGACAGAAGCTAGCCAAAAACATTCAGTACTTC. Translated, it gives CASSLGQKLAKNIQYF. The chain employs TRBV5-1 and TRBJ2-4, with D possibly TRBD1 on 5 matching bases. CDR3 size: 16 residues. Germline CDR1 SGHRS, CDR2 YFSETQ. Trimming stripped 0 bases from V and 0 bases from J, with 10 bases between.